Listed below are T cell receptor beta chains from one sample, sequenced in a study of radiotherapy plus CTLA-4 blockade in lung cancer. Sequencing used immunoSEQ multiplex PCR; TCRdb keeps in-frame clones, though not all of them. The repertoire has roughly 50,000 clones, more than 70% of them found once; the top ten carry around 10%. Sequencing used peripheral blood, obtained from a patient treated with radiotherapy plus ipilimumab. All receptors derive from a human donor with non-small cell lung cancer who had stable disease on radiotherapy plus ipilimumab. Each CDR3 is given with its conserved first and last residue. A D gene is named only where the DNA matches it firmly. Some rows mark clone size as missing; the rest say once, few, many or name a class of expanded clone.

D: -; V: TRBV6-6; size: -; length: 14; J: TRBJ2-7; CDR3: CASTDLGRSYEQYF; DNA: TGTGCCAGCACCGACCTAGGGAGGAGTTACGAGCAGTACTTC
D: TRBD1; V: TRBV7-2; size: -; length: 16; J: TRBJ1-1; CDR3: CASSLGRTGGTTEAFF; DNA: TGTGCCAGCAGCTTAGGAAGGACAGGGGGAACAACTGAAGCTTTCTTT
D: -; V: TRBV4-2; size: -; length: 15; J: TRBJ1-1; CDR3: CASSPGVLGAFDAFF; DNA: TGTGCCAGCAGCCCCGGGGTTTTGGGGGCCTTTGACGCTTTCTTT
D: TRBD1; V: TRBV7-2; size: -; length: 16; J: TRBJ1-5; CDR3: CASSLTPTGNNQPQHF; DNA: TGTGCCAGCAGCTTAACACCGACAGGGAACAATCAGCCCCAGCATTTT
D: -; V: TRBV19; size: -; length: 12; J: TRBJ1-2; CDR3: CASRGANYGYTF; DNA: TGTGCCAGTAGAGGGGCTAACTATGGCTACACCTTC
D: TRBD2; V: TRBV19; size: once; length: 15; J: TRBJ2-1; CDR3: CASSPGTSGWFEQFF; DNA: TGTGCCAGTAGCCCCGGGACTAGCGGGTGGTTTGAGCAGTTCTTC
D: -; V: TRBV5-1; size: -; length: 14; J: TRBJ2-3; CDR3: CASSFEGGTDTQYF; DNA: TGCGCCAGCAGCTTTGAGGGTGGGACAGATACGCAGTATTTT
D: -; V: TRBV9; size: -; length: 14; J: TRBJ2-1; CDR3: CASSIGAPWDEQFF; DNA: TGTGCCAGCAGCATCGGGGCACCCTGGGATGAGCAGTTCTTC
D: TRBD1; V: TRBV6-6; size: -; length: 13; J: TRBJ1-1; CDR3: CASSYRQGAEAFF; DNA: TGTGCCAGCAGTTACCGCCAGGGGGCTGAAGCTTTCTTT
D: -; V: TRBV5-6; size: -; length: 13; J: TRBJ2-3; CDR3: CASSLAGTDTQYF; DNA: TGTGCCAGCAGCTTGGCCGGTACAGATACGCAGTATTTT
D: -; V: TRBV4-1; size: -; length: 13; J: TRBJ2-7; CDR3: CASSQGSSYEQYF; DNA: TGCGCCAGCAGCCAAGGTAGCTCCTACGAGCAGTACTTC
D: -; V: TRBV6-5; size: -; length: 15; J: TRBJ1-5; CDR3: CATGGSGRLNQPQHF; DNA: TGTGCCACCGGGGGCAGCGGCCGTCTCAATCAGCCCCAGCATTTT
D: -; V: TRBV6-1; size: few; length: 15; J: TRBJ1-1; CDR3: CASSPLRTVNTEAFF; DNA: TGTGCCAGCAGTCCGCTACGGACGGTGAACACTGAAGCTTTCTTT
D: -; V: TRBV4-3; size: -; length: 16; J: TRBJ1-3; CDR3: CASSQDGGAAGNTIYF; DNA: TGCGCCAGCAGCCAAGATGGGGGGGCGGCTGGAAACACCATATATTTT
D: TRBD1; V: TRBV9; size: -; length: 14; J: TRBJ2-7; CDR3: CASSPQTGTYEQYF; DNA: TGTGCCAGCAGCCCTCAGACAGGGACCTACGAGCAGTACTTC